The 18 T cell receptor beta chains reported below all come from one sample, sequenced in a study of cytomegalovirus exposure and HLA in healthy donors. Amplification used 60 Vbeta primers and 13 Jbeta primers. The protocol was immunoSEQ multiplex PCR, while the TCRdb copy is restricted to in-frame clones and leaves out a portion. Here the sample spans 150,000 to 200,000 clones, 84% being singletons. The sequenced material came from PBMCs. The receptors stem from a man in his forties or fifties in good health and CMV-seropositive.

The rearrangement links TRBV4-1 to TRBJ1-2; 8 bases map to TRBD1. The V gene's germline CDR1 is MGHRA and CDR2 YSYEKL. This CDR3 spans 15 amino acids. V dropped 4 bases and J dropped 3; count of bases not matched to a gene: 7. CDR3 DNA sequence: TGCGCCAGCAGCCGCGAAACAGGGGGTGACTATGGCTACACCTTC. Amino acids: CASSRETGGDYGYTF.

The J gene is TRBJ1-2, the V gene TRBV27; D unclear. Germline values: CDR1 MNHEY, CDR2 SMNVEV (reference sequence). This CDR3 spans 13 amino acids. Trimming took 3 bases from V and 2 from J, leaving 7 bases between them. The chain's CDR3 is CASSFEGNYGYTF. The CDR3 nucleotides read TGTGCCAGCAGTTTCGAGGGAAACTATGGCTACACCTTC.

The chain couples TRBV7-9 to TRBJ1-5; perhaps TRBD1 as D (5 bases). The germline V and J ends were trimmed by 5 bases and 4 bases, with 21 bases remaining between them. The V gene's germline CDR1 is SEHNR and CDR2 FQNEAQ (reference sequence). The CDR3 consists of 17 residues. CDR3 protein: CASSPDQGIRGNQPQHF. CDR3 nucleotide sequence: TGTGCCAGCAGCCCCGACCAGGGTATTCGGGGGAATCAGCCCCAGCATTTT.

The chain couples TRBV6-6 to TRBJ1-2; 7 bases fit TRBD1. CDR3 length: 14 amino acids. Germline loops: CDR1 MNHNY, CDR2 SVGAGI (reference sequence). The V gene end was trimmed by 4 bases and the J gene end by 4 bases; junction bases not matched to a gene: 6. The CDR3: CASSWDRFSYGYTF. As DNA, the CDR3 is TGTGCCAGCAGTTGGGACAGATTCTCCTATGGCTACACCTTC.

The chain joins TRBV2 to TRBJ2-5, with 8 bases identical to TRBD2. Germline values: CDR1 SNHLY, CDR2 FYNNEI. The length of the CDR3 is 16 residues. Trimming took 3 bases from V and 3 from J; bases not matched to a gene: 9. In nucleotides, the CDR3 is TGTGCCAGCAGTGAGAGCGGGGGCCCCGGCGAAGAGACCCAGTACTTC. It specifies CASSESGGPGEETQYF.

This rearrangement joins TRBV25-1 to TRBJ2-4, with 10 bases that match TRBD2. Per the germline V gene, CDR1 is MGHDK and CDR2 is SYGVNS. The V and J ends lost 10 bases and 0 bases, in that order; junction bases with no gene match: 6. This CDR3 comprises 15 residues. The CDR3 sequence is CATLTSGKAKNIQYF. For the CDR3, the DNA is TGTGCCACCCTCACTAGCGGGAAAGCCAAAAACATTCAGTACTTC.

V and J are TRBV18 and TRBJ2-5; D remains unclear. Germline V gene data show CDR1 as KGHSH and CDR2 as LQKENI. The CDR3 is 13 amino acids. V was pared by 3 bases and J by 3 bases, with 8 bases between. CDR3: CASSPLAKETQYF. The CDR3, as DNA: TGTGCCAGCTCACCGCTCGCGAAAGAGACCCAGTACTTC.

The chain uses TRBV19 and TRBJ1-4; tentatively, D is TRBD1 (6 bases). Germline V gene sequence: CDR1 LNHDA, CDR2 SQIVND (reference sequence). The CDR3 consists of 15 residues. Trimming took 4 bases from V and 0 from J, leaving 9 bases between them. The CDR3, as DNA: TGTGCCAGTAGTACTTACAGGGCAACTAATGAAAAACTGTTTTTT. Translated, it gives CASSTYRATNEKLFF.

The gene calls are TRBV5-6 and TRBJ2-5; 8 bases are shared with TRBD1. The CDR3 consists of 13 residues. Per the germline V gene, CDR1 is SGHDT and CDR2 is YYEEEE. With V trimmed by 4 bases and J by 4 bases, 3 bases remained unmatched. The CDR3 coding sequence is TGTGCCAGCAGCCTGACAGGGGTAGAGACCCAGTACTTC. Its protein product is CASSLTGVETQYF.

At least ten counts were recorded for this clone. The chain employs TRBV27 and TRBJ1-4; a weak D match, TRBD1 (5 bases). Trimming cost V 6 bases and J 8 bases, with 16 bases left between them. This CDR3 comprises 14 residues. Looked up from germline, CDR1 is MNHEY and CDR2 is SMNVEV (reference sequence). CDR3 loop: CASRRQAGWEKLFF. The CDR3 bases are TGTGCCAGCAGACGGCAGGCAGGGTGGGAAAAACTGTTTTTT.

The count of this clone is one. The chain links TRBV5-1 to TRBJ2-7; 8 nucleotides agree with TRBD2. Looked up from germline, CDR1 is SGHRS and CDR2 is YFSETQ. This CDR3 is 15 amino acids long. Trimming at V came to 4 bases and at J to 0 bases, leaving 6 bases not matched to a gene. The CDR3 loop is CASSIGGVSSYEQYF. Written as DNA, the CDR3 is TGCGCCAGCAGCATCGGGGGGGTCAGCTCCTACGAGCAGTACTTC.

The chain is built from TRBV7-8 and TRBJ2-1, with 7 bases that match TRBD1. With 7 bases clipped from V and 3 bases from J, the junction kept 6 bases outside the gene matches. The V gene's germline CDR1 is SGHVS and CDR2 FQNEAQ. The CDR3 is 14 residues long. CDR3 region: CASIPRDSYNEQFF. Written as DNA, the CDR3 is TGTGCCAGCATCCCTCGGGACAGCTACAATGAGCAGTTCTTC.

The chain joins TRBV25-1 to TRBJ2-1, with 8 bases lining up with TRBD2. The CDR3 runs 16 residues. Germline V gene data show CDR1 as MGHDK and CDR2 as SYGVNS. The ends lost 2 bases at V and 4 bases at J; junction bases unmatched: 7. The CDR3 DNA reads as TGTGCCAGCAGTGAAATATCGGGGGGGGGATACAATGAGCAGTTCTTC. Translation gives CASSEISGGGYNEQFF.

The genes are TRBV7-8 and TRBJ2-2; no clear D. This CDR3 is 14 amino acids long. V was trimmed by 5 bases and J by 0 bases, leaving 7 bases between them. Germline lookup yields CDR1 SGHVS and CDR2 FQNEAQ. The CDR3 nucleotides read TGTGCCAGCAGCCATTCAGCGAACACCGGGGAGCTGTTTTTT. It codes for CASSHSANTGELFF.

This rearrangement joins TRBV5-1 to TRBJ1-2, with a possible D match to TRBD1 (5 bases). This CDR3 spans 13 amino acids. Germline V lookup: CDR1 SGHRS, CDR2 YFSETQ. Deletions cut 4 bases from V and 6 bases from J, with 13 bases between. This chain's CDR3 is CASSRRDSNGYTF. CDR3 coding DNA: TGCGCCAGCAGCCGCCGGGACTCAAATGGCTACACCTTC.

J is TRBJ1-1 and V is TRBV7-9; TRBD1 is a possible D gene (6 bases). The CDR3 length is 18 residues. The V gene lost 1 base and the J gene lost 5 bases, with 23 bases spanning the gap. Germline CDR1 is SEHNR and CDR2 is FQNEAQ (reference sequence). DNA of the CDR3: TGTGCCAGCAGCTTAGTACAGGGTTTAGGAGTTTGGAATACTGAAGCTTTCTTT. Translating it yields CASSLVQGLGVWNTEAFF.

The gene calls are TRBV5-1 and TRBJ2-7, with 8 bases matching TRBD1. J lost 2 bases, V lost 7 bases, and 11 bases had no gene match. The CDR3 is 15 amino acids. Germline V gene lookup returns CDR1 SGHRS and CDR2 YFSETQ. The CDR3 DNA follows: TGCGCCAGCGCCGCGGGAACAGGGGGGACCTACGAGCAGTACTTC. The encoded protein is CASAAGTGGTYEQYF.

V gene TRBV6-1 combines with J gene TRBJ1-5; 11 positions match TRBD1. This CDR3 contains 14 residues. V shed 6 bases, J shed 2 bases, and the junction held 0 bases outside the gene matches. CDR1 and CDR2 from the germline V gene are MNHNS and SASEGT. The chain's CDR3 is CASRGQGGNQPQHF. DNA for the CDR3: TGTGCCAGCAGGGGACAGGGGGGCAATCAGCCCCAGCATTTT.